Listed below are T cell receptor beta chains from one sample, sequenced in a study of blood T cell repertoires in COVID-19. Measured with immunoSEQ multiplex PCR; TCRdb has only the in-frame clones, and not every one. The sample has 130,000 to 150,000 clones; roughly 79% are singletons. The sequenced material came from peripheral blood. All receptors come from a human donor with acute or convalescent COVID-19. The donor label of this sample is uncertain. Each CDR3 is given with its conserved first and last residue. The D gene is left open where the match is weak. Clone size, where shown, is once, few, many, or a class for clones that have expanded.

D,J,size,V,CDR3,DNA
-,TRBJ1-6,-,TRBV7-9,CASSFSPQGKRNSPLHF,TGTGCCAGCAGCTTTTCCCCCCAGGGGAAGCGAAATTCACCCCTCCACTTT
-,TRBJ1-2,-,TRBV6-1,CASSERGRGNYGYTF,TGTGCCAGCAGTGAACGGGGGCGGGGGAACTATGGCTACACCTTC
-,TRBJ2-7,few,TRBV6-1,CASSPEGFYEQYF,TGTGCCAGCAGTCCGGAGGGGTTCTACGAGCAGTACTTC
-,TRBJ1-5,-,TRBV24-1,CATSGGGTGQPQHF,TGTGCCACCAGTGGGGGGGGTACAGGTCAGCCCCAGCATTTT
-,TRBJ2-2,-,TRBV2,CASSTQGNTGELFF,TGTGCCAGCAGTACACAGGGGAACACCGGGGAGCTGTTTTTT
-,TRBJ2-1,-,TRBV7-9,CASSSTLSREQFF,TGTGCCAGCAGCTCTACCCTTTCTAGGGAGCAGTTCTTC
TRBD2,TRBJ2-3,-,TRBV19,CASSRGSGGQPDTQYF,TGTGCCAGTAGTCGAGGTAGCGGGGGACAACCAGATACGCAGTATTTT
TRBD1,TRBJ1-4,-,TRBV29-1,CSAQGATANEKLFF,TGCAGCGCACAGGGGGCGACGGCTAATGAAAAACTGTTTTTT
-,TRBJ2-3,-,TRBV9,CASVGAGTDTQYF,TGTGCCAGCGTGGGCGCGGGGACAGATACGCAGTATTTT
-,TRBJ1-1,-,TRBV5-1,CASSAWGVNTEAFF,TGCGCCAGCAGCGCGTGGGGAGTGAACACTGAAGCTTTCTTT
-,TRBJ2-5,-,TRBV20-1,CSASASRGETQYF,TGCAGTGCTAGTGCTAGCAGGGGAGAGACCCAGTACTTC
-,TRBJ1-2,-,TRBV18,CASSPDPGRYGYTF,TGTGCCAGCTCACCAGACCCAGGGAGGTATGGCTACACCTTC
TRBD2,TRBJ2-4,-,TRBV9,CASSVGSGDIQYF,TGTGCCAGCAGCGTGGGTAGCGGGGACATTCAGTACTTC
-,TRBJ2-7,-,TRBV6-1,CASSVLEGQPSSYEQYF,TGTGCCAGCAGTGTCCTGGAGGGACAGCCTTCCTCCTACGAGCAGTACTTC
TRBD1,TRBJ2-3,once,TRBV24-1,CATSKGQATDTQYF,TGTGCCACCAGTAAGGGACAGGCCACAGATACGCAGTATTTT
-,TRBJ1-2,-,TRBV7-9,CASSPPDGSGYGYTF,TGTGCCAGCAGCCCCCCGGACGGGTCGGGGTATGGCTACACCTTC
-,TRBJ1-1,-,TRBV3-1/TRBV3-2,CASSQDPDYNTEAFF,TGTGCCAGCAGCCAAGATCCGGACTATAACACTGAAGCTTTCTTT
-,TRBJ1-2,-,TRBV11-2,CASSLDTGTTGYTF,TGTGCCAGCAGCTTAGATACAGGGACGACCGGCTACACCTTC
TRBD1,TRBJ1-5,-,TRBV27,CASSQTGGGFQPQHF,TGTGCCAGCAGTCAAACAGGGGGCGGATTTCAGCCCCAGCATTTT
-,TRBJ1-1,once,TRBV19,CASSPQDMNTEAFF,TGTGCCAGTAGTCCCCAAGACATGAACACTGAAGCTTTCTTT
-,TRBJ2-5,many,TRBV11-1,CASSSYREQETQYF,TGTGCCAGCAGCTCTTACAGGGAACAAGAGACCCAGTACTTC
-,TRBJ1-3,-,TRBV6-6,CASSPDSRGNTIYF,TGTGCCAGCAGTCCTGACAGTAGAGGAAACACCATATATTTT
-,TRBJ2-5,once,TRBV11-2,CASSLAAGEWETQYF,TGTGCCAGCAGCTTAGCGGCAGGGGAGTGGGAGACCCAGTACTTC
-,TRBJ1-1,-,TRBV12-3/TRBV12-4,CASSPAGGTEAFF,TGTGCCAGCAGCCCCGCTGGAGGCACTGAAGCTTTCTTT
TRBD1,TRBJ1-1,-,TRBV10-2,CASSASGTANTEAFF,TGCGCCAGCAGTGCGTCCGGGACAGCAAACACTGAAGCTTTCTTT
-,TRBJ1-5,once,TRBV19,CATRRGISNQPQHF,TGTGCCACCCGAAGGGGGATTAGCAATCAGCCCCAGCATTTT
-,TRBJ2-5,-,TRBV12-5,CASASPAPRTQYF,TGTGCTAGTGCCTCGCCCGCTCCTAGGACCCAGTACTTC
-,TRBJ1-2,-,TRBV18,CASSPSAPGPNYGYTF,TGTGCCAGCTCACCCTCCGCCCCAGGGCCAAACTATGGCTACACCTTC
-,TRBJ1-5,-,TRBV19,CASSIGQGTDQPQHF,TGTGCCAGTAGTATAGGGCAGGGGACCGATCAGCCCCAGCATTTT
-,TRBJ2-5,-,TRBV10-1,CASSDRDTQETQYF,TGCGCCAGCAGTGATCGGGACACCCAAGAGACCCAGTACTTC
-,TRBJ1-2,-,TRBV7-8,CASSPGVGRYGYTF,TGTGCCAGCAGTCCAGGGGTTGGTCGCTATGGCTACACCTTC
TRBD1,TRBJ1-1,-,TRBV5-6,CASSWTGGWNTEAFF,TGTGCCAGCAGCTGGACAGGGGGCTGGAACACTGAAGCTTTCTTT
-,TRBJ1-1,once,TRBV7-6,CASSPLLTGGIEAFF,TGTGCCAGCAGCCCCCTACTGACGGGAGGGATTGAAGCTTTCTTT
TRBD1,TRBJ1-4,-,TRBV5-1,CASRNRGQDEKLFF,TGCGCCAGCAGGAACAGGGGGCAGGATGAAAAACTGTTTTTT
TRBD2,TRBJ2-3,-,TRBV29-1,CSAFGRTADTQYF,TGCAGCGCCTTCGGGAGGACCGCAGATACGCAGTATTTT
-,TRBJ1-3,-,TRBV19,CATRVPGNTIYF,TGTGCCACCAGGGTACCTGGAAACACCATATATTTT
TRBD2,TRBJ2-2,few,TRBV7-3,CASSPSGRGGSGELFF,TGTGCCAGCAGCCCCTCGGGTCGGGGGGGCTCCGGGGAGCTGTTTTTT
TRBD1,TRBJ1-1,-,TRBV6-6,CASSGPTGSATEAFF,TGTGCCAGCAGTGGCCCGACAGGGAGTGCCACTGAAGCTTTCTTT
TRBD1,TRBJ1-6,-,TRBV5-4,CGAGQGQNSPLHF,TGTGGCGCTGGACAGGGCCAGAATTCACCCCTCCACTTT
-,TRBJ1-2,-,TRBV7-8,CASSTDGNYGYTF,TGTGCCAGCAGCACCGACGGGAACTATGGCTACACCTTC
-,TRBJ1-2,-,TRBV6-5,CASSLQGGYGYTF,TGTGCCAGCAGCCTTCAGGGAGGGTATGGCTACACCTTC
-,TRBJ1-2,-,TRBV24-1,CATSELDRDYGYTF,TGTGCCACCAGTGAACTCGACAGAGACTATGGCTACACCTTC
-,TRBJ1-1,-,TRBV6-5,CASSPGTLAAFF,TGTGCCAGCAGTCCCGGGACATTAGCAGCTTTCTTT
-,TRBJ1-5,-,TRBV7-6,CASSPLAGSLENQPQHF,TGTGCCAGCAGCCCCCTCGCGGGCAGTTTAGAGAATCAGCCCCAGCATTTT